This T cell receptor beta chain appears in the sequencing data of a study of vaccination and CD4 T cells after COVID-19. Time point noted: late sampling 161 to 241 days after vaccination in a few convalescent patients. Treatment here: 10-day PBMC culture with coronavirus spike peptide pools or control peptides (ViraFEST assay). Trimming removed 10 bases from V and 4 bases from J, with 25 bases in between. The germline V gene has CDR1 MNHNS and CDR2 SASEGT. The CDR3 length is 16 residues. Comments on this clonotype: The target antigen is unknown.

Cultured CD4+ T cell DNA underwent sequencing with the Oncomine TCR Beta short-read assay. TCRdb re-called the PCR reads with MiXCR, one entry per CDR3 protein. The sample records about 17,000 distinct CDR3 sequences, approximately 50% being singletons. The chain uses TRBV6-1 and TRBJ2-5; D perhaps matches TRBD2 (6 bases). The source material was CD4+ T cells from blood, cultured in vitro, sampled about 7 months after SARS-CoV-2 vaccination. The TCR sequence derives from a human donor who had recovered from COVID-19. CDR3 amino acids: CATIGGNGPTPETQYF. The DNA of the CDR3 is TGTGCCACCATTGGGGGGAATGGGCCAACCCCAGAGACCCAGTACTTC.